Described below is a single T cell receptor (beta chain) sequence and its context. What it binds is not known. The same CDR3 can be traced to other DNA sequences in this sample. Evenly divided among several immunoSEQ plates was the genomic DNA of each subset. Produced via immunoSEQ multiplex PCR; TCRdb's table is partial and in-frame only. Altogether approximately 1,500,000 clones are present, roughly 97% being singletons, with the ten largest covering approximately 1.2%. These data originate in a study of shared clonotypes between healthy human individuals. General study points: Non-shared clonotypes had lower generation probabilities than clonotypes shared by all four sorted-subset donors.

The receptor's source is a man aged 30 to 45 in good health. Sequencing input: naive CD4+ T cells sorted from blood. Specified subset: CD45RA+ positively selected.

The CDR3 protein is CASSLADTQYF. Here the CDR3 DNA reads TGTGCCAGCAGTTTGGCAGATACGCAGTATTTT. The V call is TRBV27, the J call TRBJ2-3; the D is unclear. Germline CDR1 and CDR2: MNHEY and SMNVEV (reference sequence). V was clipped by 3 bases and J by 4 bases, with 2 bases between them. CDR3 length: 11 residues.